This T cell receptor (beta chain) was found in a study of CD8 T cells in ankylosing spondylitis. General observations from the study: Disease-linked clones were CD8+ and relatively rare in peripheral blood. Earlier authors reported some of these motif variants in reactive arthritis synovial fluid and blood. Reportedly, matched ankylosing spondylitis synovial fluid was significantly enriched for disease-linked clones. A TCR beta motif of several highly homologous variants seemed to mark ankylosing spondylitis blood.

Making the TCR beta libraries involved quantitative 5'-RACE with molecular barcodes. TCRdb re-analysed the 5' RACE reads in MiXCR, keeping a single row per CDR3 protein. The sample contains 400,000 or so distinct CDR3 sequences, approximately 26% of which appear only once. As to this clonotype: Its antigen remains unknown.

This CDR3 is built from 15 residues. The V gene end was trimmed by 5 bases and the J gene end by 5 bases; junction bases not matched to a gene: 10. Germline CDR1 is DFQATT and CDR2 is SNEGSKA (reference sequence). The chain carries TRBV20-1 and TRBJ1-4; TRBD1 agrees at 8 bases. Material: blood, either unsorted or a sorted T cell fraction (not recorded which). This TCR came from a male donor with ankylosing spondylitis. Written as DNA, the CDR3 is TGCAGTGCTTCTTTTCCGGGACAGGTGAATGAAAAACTGTTTTTT. This codes for CSASFPGQVNEKLFF.